One and the same sample provided the 10 T cell receptor beta chains below, sequenced in a study of T cell repertoires in cytomegalovirus infection. TCRdb recomputed calls from the reads with MiXCR, one row per CDR3 protein. The data hold about 680,000 distinct CDR3 sequences, with roughly 26% observed a single time. The sequenced sample was CD8+ T cells from PBMCs. These receptor sequences come from a human donor in good health (CMV status not recorded). Some clones in this sample may be carry-over from other donors' samples.

The J gene is TRBJ1-1, the V gene TRBV20-1, with D unresolved. Germline V gene sequence: CDR1 DFQATT, CDR2 SNEGSKA (reference sequence). The V gene lost 0 bases and the J gene lost 1 base, with 6 bases spanning the gap. The CDR3 is made up of 13 amino acids. The CDR3 loop reads CSARDPGNTEAFF. For the CDR3, the DNA is TGCAGTGCTAGAGATCCCGGGAACACTGAAGCTTTCTTT.

The chain uses TRBV19 and TRBJ2-1; 8 nucleotides agree with TRBD2. CDR1 LNHDA and CDR2 SQIVND come from the germline V gene (reference sequence). V gave up 1 base and J gave up 1 base; unmatched junction bases: 6. CDR3 length: 17 amino acids. The CDR3 DNA reads as TGTGCCAGTAGTATAGCCCAGCGGGGGATTTCCTACAATGAGCAGTTCTTC. It yields the protein CASSIAQRGISYNEQFF.

V is TRBV5-1 and J is TRBJ2-3, with D unclear. This CDR3 has 16 residues. Deletions cut 0 bases from V and 0 bases from J, with 11 bases between. Germline CDR1 and CDR2: SGHRS and YFSETQ. The CDR3 nucleotides read TGCGCCAGCAGCTTGGTATCTTACGCTAGCACAGATACGCAGTATTTT. Its protein is CASSLVSYASTDTQYF. Full variable domain (rest looked up from reference TRBV5-1 and TRBJ2-3): KAGVTQTPRYLIKTRGQQVTLSCSPISGHRSVSWYQQTPGQGLQFLFEYFSETQRNKGNFPGRFSGRQFSNSRSEMNVSTLELGDSALYLCASSLVSYASTDTQYFGPGTRLTVL.

This clonotype was counted between two and nine times. As DNA, the CDR3 is TGCAGCGCCCAAGGCGGGGGCTTCTACGAGCAGTACTTC. This codes for CSAQGGGFYEQYF. The gene calls are TRBV29-1 and TRBJ2-7, with D possibly being TRBD2 (7 bases). This CDR3 has 13 amino acids. Germline V lookup: CDR1 SQVTM, CDR2 ANQGSEA. V lost 7 bases and J 3 bases, leaving 16 bases between the germline ends.

This clonotype has at least ten counts. This chain uses TRBV7-4 with TRBJ2-7, with D hard to call. Germline CDR1 is SGHVT and CDR2 is SQSDAQ. V lost 3 bases to trimming and J lost 2 bases, with 14 bases between them. CDR3 length: 15 amino acids. The CDR3 region has the DNA TGTGCCAGCAGCTTGCAGGCCCAAATTCCCTACGAGCAGTACGTC. This translates into CASSLQAQIPYEQYV.

CDR3 sequence reads: CSVDWVGYGYTF. The CDR3 DNA sequence: TGCAGCGTTGATTGGGTGGGCTATGGCTACACCTTC. J is TRBJ1-2 and V is TRBV29-1; D gene ambiguous. Germline CDR1 and CDR2: SQVTM and ANQGSEA. The CDR3 is 12 amino acids. V was clipped by 3 bases and J by 4 bases, with 9 bases between them.

This clonotype was observed a few times. This chain links TRBV9 with TRBJ1-2, with TRBD1 matching 8 bases. Germline CDR1 reads SGDLS; CDR2 reads YYNGEE. The ends lost 0 bases at V and 8 bases at J; junction bases unmatched: 3. This CDR3 has 13 residues. The CDR3 sequence: CASSVEGTGGYTF. CDR3 nucleotide sequence: TGTGCCAGCAGCGTAGAAGGGACAGGCGGCTACACCTTC.

In its sample, this clonotype was seen many times. This chain joins TRBV6-1 and TRBJ1-1, with 7 bases aligning to TRBD1. In germline, CDR1 is MNHNS, CDR2 SASEGT. The CDR3 is 16 residues long. The V segment lost 7 bases and the J segment 0 bases; nucleotides outside the gene matches: 11. CDR3 sequence reads: CASIAGRGGMNTEAFF. CDR3 DNA: TGTGCCAGCATCGCCGGGAGAGGGGGCATGAACACTGAAGCTTTCTTT.

V usage is TRBV12-3 or TRBV12-4 and J usage is TRBJ2-7; unclear D gene. V lost 3 bases, J lost 6 bases, and 18 bases lay in between. This CDR3 spans 15 amino acids. The CDR3 region has the DNA TGTGCCAGCAGTTTCATCAAAGACCCCCTGAGCGAGCAGTACTTC. This codes for CASSFIKDPLSEQYF.

The J gene is TRBJ2-7, the V gene TRBV20-1, with 8 bases lining up with TRBD1. The CDR3 length is 15 residues. Trimming took 3 bases from V and 3 from J; bases not matched to a gene: 10. Germline V gives CDR1 DFQATT, CDR2 SNEGSKA (reference sequence). DNA of the CDR3: TGCAGTGCTAGCGCCCCAGGACAGGGCTACTACGAGCAGTACGTC. This encodes CSASAPGQGYYEQYV.